This T cell receptor beta chain was recorded in a study of T-cell reconstitution after alpha-beta-depleted transplantation in children. CDR3 length: 14 amino acids. V lost 2 bases to trimming and J lost 4 bases, with 12 bases between them. The germline gives CDR1 SGDLS, CDR2 YYNGEE. Findings and caveats of the study: Certain patients had high TCRbeta diversity at day 60, and it came from recipient T cells and thymic progenitors that survived. About two months after transplant, alpha-beta T cells reportedly came from several hundred expanded graft clones.

As it was prepared, the TCRbeta library received unique molecular identifiers. One entry per CDR3 protein results from TCRdb running MiXCR on the PCR reads. The sample lists hundreds of thousands of distinct CDR3 sequences, roughly 8.2% seen once, with approximately 6.3% in the top ten. This clonotype was counted at least ten times. As yet, its antigen is unknown. The sequence derives from a male patient between 5 and 17 years old who had a stem cell transplant for acute lymphoblastic leukemia, so the T cells may come from the graft donor. The V and J genes are TRBV9 and TRBJ2-5; TRBD2 is a possible D gene (6 bases). Sequences were derived from PBMCs, mostly from graft donor cells, sampled 180 days after TCRalphabeta/CD19-depleted stem cell transplant. The CDR3 sequence: CASSVSGRGETQYF. Written as DNA, the CDR3 is TGTGCCAGCAGCGTGAGCGGGCGAGGAGAGACCCAGTACTTC.